The TCR beta chain described here comes from a study of blood T cell dynamics during melanoma immunotherapy. With 2 bases removed from V and 5 bases from J, the gap between germline ends came to 12 bases. Germline V gives CDR1 MNHEY, CDR2 SMNVEV (reference sequence). This CDR3 region has 14 residues. The repertoire was sequenced with immunoSEQ multiplex PCR; TCRdb's copy has only in-frame clones and lacks some. The table includes approximately 15,000 clones, about 83% detected once. Time point indicated: pre-treatment baseline. No patient had earlier systemic cancer treatment, concurrent immunosuppressants, or another active cancer.

The material sequenced was blood, taken from a patient treated with checkpoint blockade. The chain recombines TRBV27 with TRBJ2-5; D may be TRBD1 (6 bases). This clonotype was obtained from a human donor with melanoma. The CDR3 DNA reads as TGTGCCAGCAGTTTAATTGGGGGCTCGGAGACCCAGTACTTC. Amino acids: CASSLIGGSETQYF.